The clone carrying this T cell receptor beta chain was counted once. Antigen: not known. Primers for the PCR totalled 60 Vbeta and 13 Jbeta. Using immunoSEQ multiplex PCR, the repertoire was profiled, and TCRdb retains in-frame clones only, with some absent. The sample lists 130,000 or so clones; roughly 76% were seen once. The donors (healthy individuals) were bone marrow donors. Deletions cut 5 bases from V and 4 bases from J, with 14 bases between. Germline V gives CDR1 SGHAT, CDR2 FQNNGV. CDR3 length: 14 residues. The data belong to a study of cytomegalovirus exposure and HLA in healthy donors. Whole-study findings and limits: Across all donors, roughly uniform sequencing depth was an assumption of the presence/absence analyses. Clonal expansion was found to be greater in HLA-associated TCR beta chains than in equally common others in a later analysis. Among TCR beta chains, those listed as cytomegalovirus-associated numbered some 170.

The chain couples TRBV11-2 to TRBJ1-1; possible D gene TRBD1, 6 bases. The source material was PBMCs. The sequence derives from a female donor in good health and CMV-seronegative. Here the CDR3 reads CASSATTGVTEAFF. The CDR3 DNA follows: TGTGCCAGCAGCGCGACGACAGGAGTCACTGAAGCTTTCTTT.